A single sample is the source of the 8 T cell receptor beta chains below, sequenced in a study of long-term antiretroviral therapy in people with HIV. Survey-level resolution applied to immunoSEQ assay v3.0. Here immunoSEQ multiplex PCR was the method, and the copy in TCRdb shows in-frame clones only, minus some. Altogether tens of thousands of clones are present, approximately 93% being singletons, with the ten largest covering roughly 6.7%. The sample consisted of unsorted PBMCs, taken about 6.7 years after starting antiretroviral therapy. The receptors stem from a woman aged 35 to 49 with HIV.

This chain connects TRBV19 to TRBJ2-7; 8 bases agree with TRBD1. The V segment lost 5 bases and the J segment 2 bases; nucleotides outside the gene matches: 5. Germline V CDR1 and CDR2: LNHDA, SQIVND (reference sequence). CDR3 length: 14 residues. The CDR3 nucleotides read TGTGCCAGTAGTCCCGGACAGGGTGCCTACGAGCAGTACTTC. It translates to CASSPGQGAYEQYF. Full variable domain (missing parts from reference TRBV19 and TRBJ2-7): DGGITQSPKYLFRKEGQNVTLSCEQNLNHDAMYWYRQDPGQGLRLIYYSQIVNDFQKGDIAEGYSVSREKKESFPLTVTSAQKNPTAFYLCASSPGQGAYEQYFGPGTRLTVT.

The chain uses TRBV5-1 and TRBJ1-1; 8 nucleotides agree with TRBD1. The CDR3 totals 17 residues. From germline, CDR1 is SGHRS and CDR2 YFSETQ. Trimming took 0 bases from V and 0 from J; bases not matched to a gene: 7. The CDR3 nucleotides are TGCGCCAGCAGCTTGGGCGCAGGGGGCGGGATGAACACTGAAGCTTTCTTT. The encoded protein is CASSLGAGGGMNTEAFF.

CDR3 sequence reads: CASSFVPDTQYF. CDR3 bases: TGTGCCAGCAGCTTCGTCCCAGATACGCAGTATTTT. The chain recombines TRBV7-2 with TRBJ2-3; D uncertain. The germline gives CDR1 SGHTA, CDR2 FQGNSA. V was pared by 3 bases and J by 4 bases, with 5 bases between. CDR3 length equals 12 residues.

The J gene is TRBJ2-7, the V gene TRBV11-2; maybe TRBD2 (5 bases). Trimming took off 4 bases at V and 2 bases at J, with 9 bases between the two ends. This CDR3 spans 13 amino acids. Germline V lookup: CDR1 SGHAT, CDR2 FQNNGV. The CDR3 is CASSSGSTYEQYF. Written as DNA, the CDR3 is TGTGCCAGCAGCTCGGGATCCACCTACGAGCAGTACTTC.

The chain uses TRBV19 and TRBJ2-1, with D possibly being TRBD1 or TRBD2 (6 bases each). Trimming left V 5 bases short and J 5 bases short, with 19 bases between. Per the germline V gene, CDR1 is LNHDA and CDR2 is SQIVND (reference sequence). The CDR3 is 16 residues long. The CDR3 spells CASSALGGVTNNEQFF. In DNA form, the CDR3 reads TGTGCCAGTAGTGCCCTGGGGGGCGTAACAAACAATGAGCAGTTCTTC. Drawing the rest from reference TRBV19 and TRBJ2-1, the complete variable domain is DGGITQSPKYLFRKEGQNVTLSCEQNLNHDAMYWYRQDPGQGLRLIYYSQIVNDFQKGDIAEGYSVSREKKESFPLTVTSAQKNPTAFYLCASSALGGVTNNEQFFGPGTRLTVL.

The chain's CDR3 is CASSPGLIGDEQFF. In DNA form, the CDR3 reads TGTGCCAGCAGTCCGGGACTTATCGGCGATGAGCAGTTCTTC. The V and J genes are TRBV25-1 and TRBJ2-1; D might be TRBD2 (6 bases). Germline assignment: CDR1 MGHDK and CDR2 SYGVNS. The CDR3 runs to 14 residues. Trimming left V 5 bases short and J 8 bases short, with 16 bases between.

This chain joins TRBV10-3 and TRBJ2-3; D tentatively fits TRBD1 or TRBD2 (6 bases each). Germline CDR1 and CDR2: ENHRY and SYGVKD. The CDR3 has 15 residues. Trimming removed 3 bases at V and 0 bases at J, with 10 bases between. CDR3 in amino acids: CAISEGGGSTDTQYF. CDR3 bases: TGTGCCATCAGTGAAGGAGGGGGAAGCACAGATACGCAGTATTTT.

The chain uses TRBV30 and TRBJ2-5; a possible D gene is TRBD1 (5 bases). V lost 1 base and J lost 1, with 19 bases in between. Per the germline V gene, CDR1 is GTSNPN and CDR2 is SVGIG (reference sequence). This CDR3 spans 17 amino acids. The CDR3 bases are TGTGCCTGGAGTGCTCCCATGGGGCCCACAATCCAAGAGACCCAGTACTTC. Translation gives CAWSAPMGPTIQETQYF. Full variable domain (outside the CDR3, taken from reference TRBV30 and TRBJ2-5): SQTIHQWPATLVQPVGSPLSLECTVEGTSNPNLYWYRQAAGRGLQLLFYSVGIGQISSEVPQNLSASRPQDRQFILSSKKLLLSDSGFYLCAWSAPMGPTIQETQYFGPGTRLLVL.